The table lists the clone carrying this TCR beta chain with a count of one. Germline V gene lookup returns CDR1 GTSNPN and CDR2 SVGIG (reference sequence). V shed 4 bases and J 4 bases; nucleotides not matched to a gene: 8. The CDR3 is 15 residues long. The record originates from a study of shared clonotypes between healthy human individuals. Terminally differentiated effector memory CD45RA+ cells were left out of the naive CD8 fraction, which was CD45RO-negative and positively selected for CCR7. Generated by immunoSEQ multiplex PCR, the TCRdb table keeps only in-frame clones and is missing some. Among more than 500,000 clones listed, roughly 96% were seen once.

The TCR was taken from a woman aged 25 to 39 in good health. The sample comprised naive CD8+ T cells sorted from blood. This sequence joins TRBV30 and TRBJ2-3; 10 positions agree with TRBD2. The CDR3 spells CAWTGASGSSDTQYF. The CDR3 bases are TGTGCCTGGACGGGCGCTAGCGGGAGCTCAGATACGCAGTATTTT.